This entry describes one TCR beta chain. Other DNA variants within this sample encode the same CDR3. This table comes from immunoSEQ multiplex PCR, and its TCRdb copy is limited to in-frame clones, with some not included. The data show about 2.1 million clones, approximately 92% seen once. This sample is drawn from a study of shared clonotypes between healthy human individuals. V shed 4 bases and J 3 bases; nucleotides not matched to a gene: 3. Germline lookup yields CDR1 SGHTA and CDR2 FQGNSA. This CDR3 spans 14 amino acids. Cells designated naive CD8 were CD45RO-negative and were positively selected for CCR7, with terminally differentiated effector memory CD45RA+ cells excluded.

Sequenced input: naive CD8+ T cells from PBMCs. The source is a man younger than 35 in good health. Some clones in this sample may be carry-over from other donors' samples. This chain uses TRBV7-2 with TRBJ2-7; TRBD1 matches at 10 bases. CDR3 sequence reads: CASSSRDRGYEQYF. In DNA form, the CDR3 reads TGTGCCAGCAGCTCCCGGGACAGGGGCTACGAGCAGTACTTC. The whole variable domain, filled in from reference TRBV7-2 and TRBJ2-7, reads GAGVSQSPSNKVTEKGKDVELRCDPISGHTALYWYRQSLGQGLEFLIYFQGNSAPDKSGLPSDRFSAERTGGSVSTLTIQRTQQEDSAVYLCASSSRDRGYEQYFGPGTRLTVT.